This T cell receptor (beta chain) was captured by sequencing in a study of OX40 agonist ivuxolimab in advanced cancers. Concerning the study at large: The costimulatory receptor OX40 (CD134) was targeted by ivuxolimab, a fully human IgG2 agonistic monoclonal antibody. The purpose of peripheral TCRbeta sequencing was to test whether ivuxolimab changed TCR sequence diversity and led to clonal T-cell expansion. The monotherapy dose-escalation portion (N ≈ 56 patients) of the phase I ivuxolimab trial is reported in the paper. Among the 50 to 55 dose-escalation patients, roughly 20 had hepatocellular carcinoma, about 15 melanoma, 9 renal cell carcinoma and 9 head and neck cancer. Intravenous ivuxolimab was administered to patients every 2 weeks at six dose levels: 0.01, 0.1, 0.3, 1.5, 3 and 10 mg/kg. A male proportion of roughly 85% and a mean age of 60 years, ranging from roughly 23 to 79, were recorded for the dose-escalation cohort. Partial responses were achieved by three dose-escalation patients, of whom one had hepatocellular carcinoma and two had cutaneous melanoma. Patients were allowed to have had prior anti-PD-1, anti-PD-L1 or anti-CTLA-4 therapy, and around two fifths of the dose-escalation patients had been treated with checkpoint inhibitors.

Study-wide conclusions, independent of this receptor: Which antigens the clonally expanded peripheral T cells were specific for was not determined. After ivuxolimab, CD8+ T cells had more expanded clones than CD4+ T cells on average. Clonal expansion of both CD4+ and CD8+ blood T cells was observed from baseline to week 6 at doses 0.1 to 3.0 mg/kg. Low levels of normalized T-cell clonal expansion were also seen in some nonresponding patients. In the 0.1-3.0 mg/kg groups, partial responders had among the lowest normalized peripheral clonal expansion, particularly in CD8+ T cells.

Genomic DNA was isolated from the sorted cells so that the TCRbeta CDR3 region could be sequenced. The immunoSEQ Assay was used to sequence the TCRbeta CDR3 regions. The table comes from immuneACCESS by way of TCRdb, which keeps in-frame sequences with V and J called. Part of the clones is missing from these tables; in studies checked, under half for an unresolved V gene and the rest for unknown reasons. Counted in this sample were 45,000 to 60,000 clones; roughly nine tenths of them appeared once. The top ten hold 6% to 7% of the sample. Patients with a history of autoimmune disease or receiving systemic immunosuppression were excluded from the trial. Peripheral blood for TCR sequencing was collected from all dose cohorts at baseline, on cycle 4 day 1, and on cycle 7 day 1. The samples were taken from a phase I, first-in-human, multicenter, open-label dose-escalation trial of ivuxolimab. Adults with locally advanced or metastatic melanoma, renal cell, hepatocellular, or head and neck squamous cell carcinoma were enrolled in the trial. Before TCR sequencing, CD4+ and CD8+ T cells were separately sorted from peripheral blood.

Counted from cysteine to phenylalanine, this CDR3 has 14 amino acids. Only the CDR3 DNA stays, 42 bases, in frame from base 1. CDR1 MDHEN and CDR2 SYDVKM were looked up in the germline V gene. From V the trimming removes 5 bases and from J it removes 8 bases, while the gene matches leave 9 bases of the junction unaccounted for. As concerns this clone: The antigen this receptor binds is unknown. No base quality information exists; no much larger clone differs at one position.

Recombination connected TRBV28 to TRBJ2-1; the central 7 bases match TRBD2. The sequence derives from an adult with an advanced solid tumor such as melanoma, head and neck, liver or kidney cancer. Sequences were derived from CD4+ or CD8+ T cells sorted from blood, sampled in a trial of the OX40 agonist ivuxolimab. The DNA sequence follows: TGTGCCAGCAGTCCCCCGACTGGGGGGGATGAGCAGTTCTTC. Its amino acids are CASSPPTGGDEQFF.